The next 27 T cell receptor beta chains were all read from a single sample in a study of T cell changes during pregnancy in multiple sclerosis. The protocol was immunoSEQ multiplex PCR, while the TCRdb copy is restricted to in-frame clones and leaves out a portion. The repertoire consists of tens of thousands of clones, with 80% to 95% occurring once and the leading ten covering 0.6% to 0.7%. Source: CD4+ T cells from peripheral blood mononuclear cells, taken after pregnancy. The receptors come from a female donor with multiple sclerosis, enrolled in a pregnancy study.

The CDR3 region is CASSSSGGAGETQYF. The CDR3 DNA reads as TGTGCCAGCAGCAGTAGCGGGGGGGCAGGAGAGACCCAGTACTTC. The genes are TRBV11-2 and TRBJ2-5; 11 bases are a match to TRBD2. Germline CDR1 reads SGHAT; CDR2 reads FQNNGV. V gave up 5 bases and J gave up 4 bases; unmatched junction bases: 6. The CDR3 consists of 15 residues.

The chain combines TRBV12-5 with TRBJ2-1; TRBD2 matches at 8 bases. J lost 9 bases, V lost 4 bases, and 11 bases had no gene match. CDR3 size: 15 residues. Germline lookup yields CDR1 LGHNT and CDR2 FRNRAP. The CDR3 nucleotides read TGTGCTAGTGGTTGGTTTTCGGGGGGGCACAGTGAGCAGTTCTTC. This encodes CASGWFSGGHSEQFF.

J is TRBJ1-3 and V is TRBV11-3; D not certain. The germline V gene encodes CDR1 SGHNT and CDR2 YENEEA. Trimming removed 1 base at V and 8 bases at J, with 12 bases between. CDR3 length: 14 residues. The DNA for the CDR3 is TGTGCCAGCAGCTTAGTAGAGGAGCTGGACACCATATATTTT. This encodes CASSLVEELDTIYF.

The chain has TRBV7-7 and TRBJ2-7, with D perhaps TRBD2 (6 bases). This CDR3 region has 12 residues. Trimming pared 0 bases from V and 7 bases from J, leaving 7 bases between. Per germline, CDR1 SSHAT and CDR2 FNYEAQ (reference sequence). CDR3 nucleotide sequence: TGTGCCAGCAGCTTAGCTGGGGGGGAGCAGTACTTC. Residues: CASSLAGGEQYF.

By sample share, this clone is medium-sized. Other nucleotide sequences from this sample produce the same CDR3. The V gene is TRBV7-2, the J gene TRBJ1-5; a weak D match, TRBD1 (6 bases). V was shortened by 4 bases and J by 5 bases, with 9 bases between the two germline ends. CDR1 and CDR2 from the germline V gene are SGHTA and FQGNSA. The CDR3 runs to 13 residues. CDR3 DNA sequence: TGTGCCAGCAGCTCGGACAGAGATCAGCCCCAGCATTTT. This encodes CASSSDRDQPQHF.

The CDR3 sequence is CAIRRQVGEDTQYF. The CDR3, as DNA: TGTGCCATCAGAAGACAGGTGGGCGAAGATACGCAGTATTTT. V gene TRBV10-3 combines with J gene TRBJ2-3, with D perhaps TRBD1 (6 bases). Trimming stripped 6 bases from V and 5 bases from J, with 15 bases between. The CDR3 is 14 amino acids. The germline gives CDR1 ENHRY, CDR2 SYGVKD.

J is TRBJ2-2 and V is TRBV29-1, with D possibly matching TRBD2 (6 bases). The CDR3 runs 14 residues. V was shortened by 7 bases and J by 4 bases, with 16 bases between the two germline ends. Germline CDR1 and CDR2: SQVTM and ANQGSEA. DNA of the CDR3: TGCAGCGGGGTTGGGGGGATAGGCACCGGGGAGCTGTTTTTT. It encodes CSGVGGIGTGELFF.

This chain connects TRBV2 to TRBJ2-5; 10 nucleotides line up with TRBD2. J gave up 4 bases and V 2 bases, and 4 bases lay outside the gene matches. Germline CDR1 and CDR2: SNHLY and FYNNEI. CDR3 length: 15 residues. Here the CDR3 DNA reads TGTGCCAGCAGTGAACAGCGGGGGGGCCTAGAGACCCAGTACTTC. It encodes CASSEQRGGLETQYF.

The genes are TRBV5-6 and TRBJ1-1, with no clear D. The CDR3 covers 15 residues. V was cut by 6 bases and J by 2 bases, with 17 bases left in between. Germline CDR1 SGHDT, CDR2 YYEEEE. The CDR3 here is CASTSSKSVNTEAFF. For the CDR3, the DNA is TGTGCCAGCACCTCTTCAAAATCGGTAAACACTGAAGCTTTCTTT.

The V and J genes are TRBV29-1 and TRBJ2-2; D remains unclear. Trimming removed 5 bases at V and 2 bases at J, with 18 bases between. The CDR3 totals 16 residues. Germline assignment: CDR1 SQVTM and CDR2 ANQGSEA. CDR3 protein: CSVFGRQVENTGELFF. The CDR3, as DNA: TGCAGCGTTTTTGGAAGGCAGGTTGAAAACACCGGGGAGCTGTTTTTT.

The gene calls are TRBV7-6 and TRBJ2-5; 9 nucleotides match TRBD1. J gave up 5 bases and V 4 bases, and 8 bases lay outside the gene matches. This CDR3 spans 15 amino acids. The germline gives CDR1 SGHVS, CDR2 FNYEAQ. For the CDR3, the DNA is TGTGCCAGCAGCTCCACAGGGGGCGCGAGGGAGACCCAGTACTTC. It translates to CASSSTGGARETQYF.

The V call is TRBV19, the J call TRBJ2-1; 7 bases agree with TRBD2. This CDR3 region has 14 residues. CDR1 LNHDA and CDR2 SQIVND come from the germline V gene (reference sequence). Unmatched junction bases numbered 10, after V lost 7 bases and J lost 7 bases. CDR3 sequence: CASTDLAGENEQFF. CDR3 nucleotides: TGTGCCAGTACGGACCTCGCGGGGGAGAATGAGCAGTTCTTC.

The J gene is TRBJ2-7, the V gene TRBV7-2, with 7 bases identical to TRBD1. V shed 5 bases, J shed 6 bases, and the junction held 10 bases outside the gene matches. The CDR3 runs to 14 residues. Germline loops: CDR1 SGHTA, CDR2 FQGNSA. As DNA, the CDR3 is TGTGCCAGCAGCACAGGACAGGTTCGGGCCGAGCAGTACTTC. Translating gives CASSTGQVRAEQYF.

The chain couples TRBV30 to TRBJ2-2; 10 nucleotides agree with TRBD2. The CDR3 is 15 residues long. Germline CDR1 and CDR2: GTSNPN and SVGIG (reference sequence). J was trimmed by 3 bases and V by 2 bases; bases with no gene match: 3. The CDR3 sequence: CAWSSGGADTGELFF. CDR3 sequence (DNA): TGTGCCTGGAGTAGCGGGGGGGCCGACACCGGGGAGCTGTTTTTT.

The chain links TRBV6-5 to TRBJ2-1; 7 bases are a match to TRBD2. Trimming took 7 bases from V and 1 from J; bases not matched to a gene: 4. Germline V gives CDR1 MNHEY, CDR2 SVGAGI. The CDR3 spans 14 residues. The CDR3 protein is CASKLASSYNEQFF. CDR3 bases: TGTGCCAGCAAACTAGCGTCATCCTACAATGAGCAGTTCTTC.

The chain carries TRBV18 and TRBJ2-2, with D perhaps TRBD2 (6 bases). From germline, CDR1 is KGHSH and CDR2 LQKENI. The CDR3 contains 15 residues. The V gene lost 6 bases and the J gene lost 4 bases, with 15 bases spanning the gap. CDR3 in DNA: TGTGCCAGCTCTCGGGACTCCTCTTCCACCGGGGAGCTGTTTTTT. Translating it yields CASSRDSSSTGELFF.

The rearrangement uses TRBV7-9 and TRBJ2-3; the D gene is possibly TRBD2 (6 bases). The CDR3 is 14 amino acids. CDR1 is SEHNR, CDR2 FQNEAQ, per germline (reference sequence). The V and J ends lost 2 bases and 4 bases respectively, with 10 bases between them. CDR3 protein: CASSLREVADTQYF. CDR3 nucleotide sequence: TGTGCCAGCAGCTTAAGGGAGGTTGCAGATACGCAGTATTTT.

The V and J genes are TRBV28 and TRBJ2-5; 10 bases agree with TRBD1. The V and J ends lost 2 bases and 1 base, in that order; junction bases with no gene match: 4. Germline values: CDR1 MDHEN, CDR2 SYDVKM. The CDR3 covers 16 residues. CDR3 protein: CASSLGGQGFQETQYF. The CDR3 nucleotides read TGTGCCAGCAGTTTAGGGGGACAGGGGTTCCAAGAGACCCAGTACTTC.

The chain's CDR3 is CASSLGTVFLSSYNEQFF. The DNA for the CDR3 is TGCGCCAGCAGCTTGGGGACAGTTTTCCTGAGCTCCTACAATGAGCAGTTCTTC. V is TRBV5-1 and J is TRBJ2-1, with D perhaps matching TRBD1 (6 bases). The germline V gene has CDR1 SGHRS and CDR2 YFSETQ. The CDR3 extends over 18 amino acids. The ends were cut back, 0 bases at V and 0 bases at J, with 16 bases in the middle. The full variable domain, completed using reference TRBV5-1 and TRBJ2-1, is KAGVTQTPRYLIKTRGQQVTLSCSPISGHRSVSWYQQTPGQGLQFLFEYFSETQRNKGNFPGRFSGRQFSNSRSEMNVSTLELGDSALYLCASSLGTVFLSSYNEQFFGPGTRLTVL.

The rearrangement joins TRBV6-1 to TRBJ2-7, with D maybe TRBD2 (5 bases). Germline CDR1 and CDR2: MNHNS and SASEGT. The germline V and J ends were trimmed by 2 bases and 4 bases, with 12 bases remaining between them. The CDR3 extends over 14 amino acids. Here the CDR3 reads CASSEMGAGYEQYF. CDR3 nucleotides: TGTGCCAGCAGTGAAATGGGCGCGGGTTACGAGCAGTACTTC.

The gene calls are TRBV2 and TRBJ1-3; TRBD1 matches at 7 bases. CDR1 and CDR2 from the germline V gene are SNHLY and FYNNEI. The CDR3 totals 14 residues. The V gene end was trimmed by 6 bases and the J gene end by 4 bases; junction bases not matched to a gene: 6. The CDR3 is CASRTGTAGNTIYF. The CDR3 DNA reads TGTGCCAGCAGGACCGGGACAGCCGGAAACACCATATATTTT.

The chain has TRBV27 and TRBJ2-5; D remains ambiguous. The V gene lost 5 bases and the J gene lost 5 bases, with 12 bases spanning the gap. The CDR3 contains 13 residues. Germline V CDR1 and CDR2: MNHEY, SMNVEV (reference sequence). The CDR3 sequence: CASSLPPGETQYF. In nucleotides, the CDR3 is TGTGCCAGCAGTCTACCCCCCGGGGAGACCCAGTACTTC.

The chain carries TRBV15 and TRBJ2-3; the match to TRBD2 covers 9 bases. The germline gives CDR1 LNHNV, CDR2 YYDKDF (reference sequence). The CDR3 length is 15 residues. V gave up 9 bases and J gave up 4 bases; unmatched junction bases: 11. This CDR3 is CATRQRGEVADTQYF. The CDR3 region has the DNA TGTGCCACACGCCAGCGGGGGGAGGTGGCAGATACGCAGTATTTT.

The chain joins TRBV19 to TRBJ1-5; D uncertain. The CDR3 consists of 13 residues. The germline V gene has CDR1 LNHDA and CDR2 SQIVND (reference sequence). Trimming cost V 2 bases and J 5 bases, with 7 bases left between them. The CDR3 loop reads CASSIPPHQPQHF. The CDR3 DNA sequence: TGTGCCAGTAGTATACCTCCCCATCAGCCCCAGCATTTT. The full variable domain, rest sourced from reference TRBV19 and TRBJ1-5, is DGGITQSPKYLFRKEGQNVTLSCEQNLNHDAMYWYRQDPGQGLRLIYYSQIVNDFQKGDIAEGYSVSREKKESFPLTVTSAQKNPTAFYLCASSIPPHQPQHFGDGTRLSIL.

The CDR3 spells CASRIPGRDGYTF. CDR3 DNA sequence: TGTGCCAGCAGAATCCCAGGTAGAGATGGCTACACCTTC. V usage is TRBV6-6 and J usage is TRBJ1-2, with D unclear. Trimming pared 6 bases from V and 6 bases from J, leaving 14 bases between. In germline, CDR1 is MNHNY, CDR2 SVGAGI (reference sequence). The CDR3 has 13 amino acids.

This chain connects TRBV19 to TRBJ1-5, with D unclear. V lost 3 bases to trimming and J lost 3 bases, with 6 bases between them. The CDR3 runs to 13 residues. Germline V gene data show CDR1 as LNHDA and CDR2 as SQIVND (reference sequence). The CDR3 here is CASSMRINQPQHF. The CDR3 DNA reads TGTGCCAGTAGTATGAGGATCAATCAGCCCCAGCATTTT.

J is TRBJ1-2 and V is TRBV6-1; a weak D match, TRBD1 (6 bases). V was cut by 0 bases and J by 2 bases, with 22 bases left in between. This CDR3 is built from 19 residues. Germline CDR1 and CDR2: MNHNS and SASEGT. In nucleotides, the CDR3 is TGTGCCAGCAGTGAAGCGGACGTCAGGGGCAATTTGGGAAACTATGGCTACACCTTC. Protein product: CASSEADVRGNLGNYGYTF.